This entry features one T cell receptor (beta chain) sequence. The antigen remains undetermined. This could be a read error, since a much larger clone is one nucleotide away. MiXCR was run by TCRdb on the reads, yielding one entry per CDR3 protein. Found here are about 300,000 distinct CDR3 sequences, about 8.8% of them singletons; the top ten hold around 2.4%. The sample belongs to a study of T cell repertoires in cytomegalovirus infection. About the study: CMV infection together with matching HLA type was indicated by public TCR beta signatures. Study-wide points: Individuals carrying CMV plus the relevant HLA were identified by cumulative frequency of public TCR beta families. The ex vivo response was dominated by HLA-C-restricted CMV-specific TCR beta clonotypes.

Germline V gene lookup returns CDR1 SGHVS and CDR2 FNYEAQ. The CDR3 has 15 residues. The gene calls are TRBV7-6 and TRBJ1-1; TRBD1 might be the D (6 bases). Sequencing used PBMCs. This sequence originates from a human donor in good health (CMV status not recorded). Some clones in this sample may be carry-over from other donors' samples. CDR3 coding DNA: TGTACCAGCAGCTCGCAACGGGGGCGAGAGACTGAAGCTTTCTTT. It specifies CTSSSQRGRETEAFF.